This TCR beta chain was recovered during a study of blood T cells in healthy people across ages. The germline V gene encodes CDR1 MNHEY and CDR2 SVGEGT. Trimming removed 7 bases at V and 4 bases at J, with 17 bases between. This CDR3 has 15 residues. The authors ran a second PCR of about 6 to 11 cycles using a sample-barcoded 5' primer and a J-beta primer mix. Each CDR3 protein gets one entry after TCRdb re-called the 5' RACE reads with MiXCR. The sample has 1.5 million to 2 million distinct CDR3 sequences, approximately 50% seen once. The sample comprised blood. The J gene is TRBJ2-1, the V gene TRBV6-2 or TRBV6-3; D not resolved. The clonotype originates from a woman aged 40 to 50 in good health. The DNA for the CDR3 is TGTGCCAGCAAAATTTCGGGCGCTGGGTACAATGAGCAGTTCTTC. Its translation: CASKISGAGYNEQFF.